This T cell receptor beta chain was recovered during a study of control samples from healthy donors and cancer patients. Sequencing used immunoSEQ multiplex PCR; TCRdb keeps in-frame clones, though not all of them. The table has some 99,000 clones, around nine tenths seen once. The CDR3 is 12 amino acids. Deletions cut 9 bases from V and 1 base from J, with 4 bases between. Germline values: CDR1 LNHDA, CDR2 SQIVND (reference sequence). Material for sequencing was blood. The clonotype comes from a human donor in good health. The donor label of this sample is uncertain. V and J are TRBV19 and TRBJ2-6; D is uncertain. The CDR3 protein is CASFSGANVLTF. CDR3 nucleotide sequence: TGTGCCAGCTTTTCTGGGGCCAACGTCCTGACTTTC.